This T cell receptor (beta chain) came from a study of T cells after yellow fever vaccination. Overall study findings and caveats: The secondary response was weaker but peaked faster, day 5 versus 15. Re-detected after boosting: most primary clones, almost 98% of CD4 and about 90% of CD8.

This clonotype has more than one count but fewer than ten. What it binds is not known. The CDR3 runs to 13 residues. The trim removed 5 bases at V and 6 bases at J, leaving 7 bases unmatched. Per germline, CDR1 DFQATT and CDR2 SNEGSKA (reference sequence). MiXCR, applied by TCRdb to the 5' RACE reads, yields one record per CDR3 protein. The sample contains roughly 400,000 distinct CDR3 sequences, approximately 19% of which appear only once. This sequence was found in a man younger than 35 who received the YFV17D yellow fever vaccine. The source was PBMCs, collected before the yellow fever booster vaccination. The V call is TRBV20-1, the J call TRBJ1-2; 9 nucleotides align to TRBD1. CDR3 sequence: CSAPRTGVDGYTF. CDR3 DNA sequence: TGCAGTGCTCCCCGGACAGGGGTGGATGGCTACACCTTC.